Detailed here is one T cell receptor (beta chain). The data were taken from a study of cytotoxic CD8 clonotypes in ibrutinib-treated CLL. Study-wide background: Researchers reported 11 relapsed/refractory and 15 treatment-naive patients, roughly 17 of them IGHV unmutated. Outcomes included 25 or so partial and 2 complete responses; after median 68 months, approximately 15 stayed remitted and some 12 progressed.

Sequencing sought depths of 1 in 200,000 to 1 in 1 million T cells. Produced via immunoSEQ multiplex PCR; TCRdb's table is partial and in-frame only. The sample has about 140,000 clones, 75% to 85% seen once; the top ten hold 7.6%. Trimming at V came to 1 base and at J to 0 bases, leaving 3 bases not matched to a gene. Per the germline V gene, CDR1 is KGHSH and CDR2 is LQKENI. The CDR3 totals 16 residues. This clonotype was obtained from a human donor with chronic lymphocytic leukemia. This sequence joins TRBV18 and TRBJ2-1; 7 nucleotides match TRBD2. Sequencing was performed on PBMCs, taken after 36 months of ibrutinib treatment. CDR3 in amino acids: CASSPREGSSYNEQFF. CDR3 bases: TGTGCCAGCTCACCACGGGAGGGCAGCTCCTACAATGAGCAGTTCTTC.